In this sample, the clone carrying this T cell receptor (beta chain) turned up many times. Its target is unknown. Overall study findings and caveats: Tumor Tregs overlapped most with tumor, then blood, naive CD4+ cells. The larger-cohort validation was restricted to a single TCR beta V-J rearrangement rather than whole repertoires.

V shed 6 bases and J shed 2 bases, with 18 bases lying between them. Germline CDR1 and CDR2: SQVTM and ANQGSEA. This CDR3 contains 15 residues. Constant-region reverse primers amplified full-length variable regions, followed by semi-nested Nested Universal Primer A PCR. One entry per CDR3 protein, called by TCRdb with MiXCR from the 5' RACE reads. In the table there are over 50,000 distinct CDR3 sequences, more than 25% of which are singletons. The chain joins TRBV29-1 to TRBJ2-3; D possibly matches TRBD1 or TRBD2 (7 bases each). Sample: tumor-infiltrating naive CD4+ T cells sorted from the breast tumor. Subset described: naive CD4+ T cells, CD4+CD45RA+CD25-. The clonotype comes from a female donor with breast cancer. The CDR3 DNA reads TGCAGCGTGGGGGGGACAGCAGGGTACACAGATACGCAGTATTTT. Protein: CSVGGTAGYTDTQYF.